The TCR beta chain under discussion was sequenced for a study of CD8+ T cells in alopecia areata (dated by TCRdb to 2017 to 2018). About the study as a whole: Treated patients were enrolled in an open-label pilot trial of oral tofacitinib at 5 to 10 mg twice daily for moderate-to-severe alopecia areata. Biopsies were taken from tofacitinib-treated patients at baseline and again at 4 and 24 weeks into treatment, and several of those patients also had a later scalp biopsy. RNA was obtained with the PAXgene miRNA kit for fixed scalp, the miRNeasy kit for PBMCs, and the RNeasy kit for mouse skin. In humans, TCRbeta sequencing was performed on scalp tissue and on sorted CD4+ and CD8+ peripheral blood T cells from healthy controls and from patients with patchy or totalis/universalis alopecia areata. Patients received tofacitinib for 6 to 18 months and were then followed off drug for 6 months to check for delayed response and recurrence. Scalp clonality was compared among normal scalp (n=4), patchy alopecia areata scalp (n=8), and alopecia totalis/universalis scalp (n=8). Amplification of TCRbeta CDR3 regions was done by immunoSEQ multiplex PCR using 35 Vbeta forward primers and 13 Jbeta reverse primers. To study T cell clonal expansion in alopecia areata, the researchers applied high-throughput TCRbeta sequencing to both the C3H/HeJ mouse model and human patients.

V gives up 4 bases and J gives up 1 base, and the segment between their germline ends measures 3 bases. Based on the germline V gene, the CDR1 and CDR2 sequences are LGHNA and YSLEER. The CDR3 runs 12 residues from the cysteine to the phenylalanine. Of all the DNA, just the CDR3 is kept, 36 bases in frame from base 1. Taken with the paper, the label for time point translates to: baseline before oral tofacitinib. From alopecia areata patients, peripheral blood was collected along with lesional scalp punch biopsies. PBMCs were isolated by density centrifugation and stained for CD3, CD4 and CD8, after which CD4+ and CD8+ T cells were sorted on a FACSAria. The library was produced with the immunoSEQ multiplex PCR assay. RNA was extracted from all samples and reverse transcribed into cDNA as template for TCR sequencing. First-strand cDNA was synthesized with SuperScript III using a 2:1 mix of oligo-dT and random hexamers. A synthetic immune receptor repertoire was used to measure amplification bias, and any remaining bias was corrected computationally. In the source study's methods: Raw reads were preprocessed for error removal, and CDR3 was defined according to IMGT conventions as running from the conserved cysteine to phenylalanine. To get clonality, Shannon entropy was normalized by log2 of the number of productive unique TCRs and the result was subtracted from 1. Scalp TCRbeta sequences were cross-referenced with sorted blood CD4 and CD8 repertoires so that the CD4 or CD8 identity of scalp clones could be inferred. TCRdb holds this immuneACCESS table with in-frame rearrangements only. Some clones are missing; in checked studies, unresolved V genes explain under half, and the rest has no known cause. That table gives V, J and clone size, and the DNA gave D and trimming. For this sample the table gives around 200,000 clones, of which roughly 59% were detected only once. Under 2% of the sample is in the top ten clones.

On the study overall, not on this receptor specifically: Shared TCR sequences between patients were less evident than in mice, which may be partly attributable to HLA diversity in the patient population. Compared with normal scalp, lesional scalp, particularly in alopecia totalis/universalis, had higher clonality and more expanded CD8+ clones, which suggests antigenic drive. Resident alphabeta T cells in normal human skin are also sequenced, complicating scalp TCR repertoire analysis, unlike mouse skin dominated by gammadelta T cells.

On this clone: Its antigen is unknown. The sample holds no much larger clone one base away, and base qualities are not on file.

Sequencing was performed on CD4+ T cells sorted from blood, taken at week 0. This receptor chain uses TRBV4-3 and TRBJ2-3, with the D gene not confidently named. The sequence derives from a human donor with alopecia areata. DNA sequence: TGCGCCAGCAGCCTTCGCACAGATACGCAGTATTTT. It is translated as CASSLRTDTQYF.